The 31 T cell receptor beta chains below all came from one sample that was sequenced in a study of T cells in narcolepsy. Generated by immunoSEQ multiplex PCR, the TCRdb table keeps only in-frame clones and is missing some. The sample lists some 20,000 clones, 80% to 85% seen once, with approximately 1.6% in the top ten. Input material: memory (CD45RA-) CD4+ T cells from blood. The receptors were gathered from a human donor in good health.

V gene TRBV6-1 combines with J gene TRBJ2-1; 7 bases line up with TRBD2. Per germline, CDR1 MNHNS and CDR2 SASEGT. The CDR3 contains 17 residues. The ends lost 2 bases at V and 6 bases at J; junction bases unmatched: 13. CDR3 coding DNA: TGTGCCAGCAGTGAACTAGCCACGAGGAGCGGGGTCAATGAGCAGTTCTTC. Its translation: CASSELATRSGVNEQFF.

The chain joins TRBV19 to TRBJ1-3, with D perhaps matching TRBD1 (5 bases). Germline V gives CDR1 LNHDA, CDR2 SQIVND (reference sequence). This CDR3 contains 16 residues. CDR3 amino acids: CVTGQNNRSSGNTIYF. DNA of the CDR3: TGTGTTACGGGGCAGAACAACCGAAGCTCTGGAAACACCATATATTTT.

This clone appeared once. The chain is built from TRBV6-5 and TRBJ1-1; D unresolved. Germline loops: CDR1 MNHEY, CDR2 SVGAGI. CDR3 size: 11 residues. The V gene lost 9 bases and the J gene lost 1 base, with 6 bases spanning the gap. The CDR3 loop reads CASTGNTEAFF. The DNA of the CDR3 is TGTGCCAGTACGGGGAACACTGAAGCTTTCTTT.

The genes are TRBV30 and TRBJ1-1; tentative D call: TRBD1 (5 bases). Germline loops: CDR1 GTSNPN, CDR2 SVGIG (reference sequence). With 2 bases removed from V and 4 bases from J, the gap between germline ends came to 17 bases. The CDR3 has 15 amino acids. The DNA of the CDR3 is TGTGCCTGGAGTACCGTGAGGGGCTGGAGCACTGAAGCTTTCTTT. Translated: CAWSTVRGWSTEAFF.

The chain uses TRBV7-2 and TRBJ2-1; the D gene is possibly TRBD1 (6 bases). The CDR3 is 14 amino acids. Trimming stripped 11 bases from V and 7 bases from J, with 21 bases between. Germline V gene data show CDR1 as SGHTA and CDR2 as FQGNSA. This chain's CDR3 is CAAASRGLMNEQFF. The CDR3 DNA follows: TGTGCCGCCGCCAGCAGGGGATTAATGAATGAGCAGTTCTTC.

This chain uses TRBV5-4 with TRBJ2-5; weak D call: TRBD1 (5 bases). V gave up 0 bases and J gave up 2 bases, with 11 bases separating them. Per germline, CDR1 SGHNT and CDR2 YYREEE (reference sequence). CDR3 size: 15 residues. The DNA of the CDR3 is TGTGCCAGCAGCTTGGCTGGGGCCCAACAAGAGACCCAGTACTTC. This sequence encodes CASSLAGAQQETQYF. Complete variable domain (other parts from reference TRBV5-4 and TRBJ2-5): ETGVTQSPTHLIKTRGQQVTLRCSSQSGHNTVSWYQQALGQGPQFIFQYYREEENGRGNFPPRFSGLQFPNYSSELNVNALELDDSALYLCASSLAGAQQETQYFGPGTRLLVL.

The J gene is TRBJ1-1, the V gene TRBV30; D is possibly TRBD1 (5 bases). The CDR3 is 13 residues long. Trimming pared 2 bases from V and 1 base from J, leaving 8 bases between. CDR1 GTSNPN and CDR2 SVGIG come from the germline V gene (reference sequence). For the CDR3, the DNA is TGTGCCTGGAGTCAGGGCCGGAACACTGAAGCTTTCTTT. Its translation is CAWSQGRNTEAFF.

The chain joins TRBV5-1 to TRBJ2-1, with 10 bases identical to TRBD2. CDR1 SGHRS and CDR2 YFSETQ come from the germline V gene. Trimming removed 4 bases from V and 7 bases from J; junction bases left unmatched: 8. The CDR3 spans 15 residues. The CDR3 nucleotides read TGCGCCAGCAGCCTCGGGACTAGCGTTTTGAATGAGCAGTTCTTC. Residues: CASSLGTSVLNEQFF. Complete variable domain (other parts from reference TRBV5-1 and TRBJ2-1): KAGVTQTPRYLIKTRGQQVTLSCSPISGHRSVSWYQQTPGQGLQFLFEYFSETQRNKGNFPGRFSGRQFSNSRSEMNVSTLELGDSALYLCASSLGTSVLNEQFFGPGTRLTVL.

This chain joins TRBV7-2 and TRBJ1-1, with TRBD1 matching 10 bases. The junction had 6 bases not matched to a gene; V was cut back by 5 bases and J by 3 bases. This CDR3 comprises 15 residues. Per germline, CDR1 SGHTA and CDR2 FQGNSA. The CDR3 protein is CASSTTGTGDTEAFF. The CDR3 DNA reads TGTGCCAGCAGCACGACCGGGACAGGGGACACTGAAGCTTTCTTT.

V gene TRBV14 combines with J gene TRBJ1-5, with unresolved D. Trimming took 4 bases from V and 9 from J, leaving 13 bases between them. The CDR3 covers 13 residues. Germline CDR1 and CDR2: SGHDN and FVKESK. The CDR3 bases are TGTGCCAGCAGCCCCGGACGGATGGGGCCCCAGCATTTT. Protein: CASSPGRMGPQHF.

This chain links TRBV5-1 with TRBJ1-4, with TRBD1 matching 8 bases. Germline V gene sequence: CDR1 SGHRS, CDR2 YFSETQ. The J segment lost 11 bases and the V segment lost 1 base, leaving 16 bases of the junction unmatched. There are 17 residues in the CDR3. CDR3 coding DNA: TGCGCCAGCAGCTTGACGGGGGAGATGGACAGGGCGGGGAAACTGTTTTTT. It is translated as CASSLTGEMDRAGKLFF.

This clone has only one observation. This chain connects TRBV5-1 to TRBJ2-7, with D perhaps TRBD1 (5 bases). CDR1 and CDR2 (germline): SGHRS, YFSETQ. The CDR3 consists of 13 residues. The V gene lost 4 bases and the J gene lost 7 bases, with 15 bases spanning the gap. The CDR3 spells CASSPRDSGEQYF. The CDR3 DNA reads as TGCGCCAGCAGCCCCAGGGATTCAGGGGAGCAGTACTTC. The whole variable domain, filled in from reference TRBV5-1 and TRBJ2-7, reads KAGVTQTPRYLIKTRGQQVTLSCSPISGHRSVSWYQQTPGQGLQFLFEYFSETQRNKGNFPGRFSGRQFSNSRSEMNVSTLELGDSALYLCASSPRDSGEQYFGPGTRLTVT.

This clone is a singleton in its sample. Here the CDR3 DNA reads TGTGCCAGTAGTATCCACGCCGGGACAGGAATTGAGGAGCAGTACTTC. Encoded protein: CASSIHAGTGIEEQYF. The V gene is TRBV19, the J gene TRBJ2-5, with 8 bases aligning to TRBD1. Germline CDR1 is LNHDA and CDR2 is SQIVND (reference sequence). This CDR3 region has 16 residues. The V gene end was trimmed by 3 bases and the J gene end by 11 bases; junction bases not matched to a gene: 17.

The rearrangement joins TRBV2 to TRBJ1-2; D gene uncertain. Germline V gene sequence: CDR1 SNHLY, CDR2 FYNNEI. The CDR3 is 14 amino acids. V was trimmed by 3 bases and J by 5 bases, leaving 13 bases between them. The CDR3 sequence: CASSDGVGGYGYTF. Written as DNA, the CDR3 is TGTGCCAGCAGTGACGGGGTAGGCGGGTATGGCTACACCTTC.

The CDR3 DNA is TGTGCCAGCAGTCAGGGGGCGATGACAGATACGCAGTATTTT. Translating it yields CASSQGAMTDTQYF. This chain uses TRBV7-9 with TRBJ2-3; 8 bases fit TRBD1. This CDR3 is 14 amino acids long. With 6 bases clipped from V and 3 bases from J, the junction kept 5 bases outside the gene matches. In germline, CDR1 is SEHNR, CDR2 FQNEAQ (reference sequence).

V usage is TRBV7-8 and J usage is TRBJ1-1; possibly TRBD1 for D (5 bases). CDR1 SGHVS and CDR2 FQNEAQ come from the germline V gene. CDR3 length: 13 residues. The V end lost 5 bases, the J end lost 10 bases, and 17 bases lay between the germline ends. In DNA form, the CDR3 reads TGTGCCAGCAGCCAGGGACCGGCCGGGGGAGCTTTCTTT. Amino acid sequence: CASSQGPAGGAFF.

The CDR3 DNA reads as TGTGCCAGCAGCACTCAGGGCGCGAATTCACCCCTCCACTTT. It translates to CASSTQGANSPLHF. V usage is TRBV6-5 and J usage is TRBJ1-6, with D perhaps TRBD1 (5 bases). The CDR3 consists of 14 residues. Per the germline V gene, CDR1 is MNHEY and CDR2 is SVGAGI. V was clipped by 6 bases and J by 7 bases, with 13 bases between them.

The CDR3 here is CASSPRGGWDEKLFF. The CDR3 bases are TGTGCCAGCAGCCCCCGGGGGGGATGGGATGAAAAACTGTTTTTT. The chain uses TRBV9 and TRBJ1-4; TRBD1 might be the D (5 bases). The germline gives CDR1 SGDLS, CDR2 YYNGEE. This CDR3 has 15 residues. Trimming stripped 4 bases from V and 6 bases from J, with 16 bases between.

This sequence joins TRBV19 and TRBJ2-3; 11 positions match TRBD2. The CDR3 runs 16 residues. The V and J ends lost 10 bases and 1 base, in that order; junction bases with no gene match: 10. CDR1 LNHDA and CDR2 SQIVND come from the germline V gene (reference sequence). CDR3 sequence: CATSQLAGARTDTQYF. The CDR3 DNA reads TGTGCCACCTCCCAACTAGCGGGGGCGCGCACAGATACGCAGTATTTT.

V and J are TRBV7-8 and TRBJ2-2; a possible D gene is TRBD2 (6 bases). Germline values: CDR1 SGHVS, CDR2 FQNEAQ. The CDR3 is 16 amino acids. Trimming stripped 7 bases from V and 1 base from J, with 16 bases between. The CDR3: CASNNRENWNTGELFF. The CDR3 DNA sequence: TGTGCCAGCAACAATCGGGAGAATTGGAACACCGGGGAGCTGTTTTTT.

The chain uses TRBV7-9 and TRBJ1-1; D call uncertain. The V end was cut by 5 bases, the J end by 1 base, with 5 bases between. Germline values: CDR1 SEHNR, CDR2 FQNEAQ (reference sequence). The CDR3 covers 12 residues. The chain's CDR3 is CASSRENTEAFF. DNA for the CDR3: TGTGCCAGCAGCCGGGAGAACACTGAAGCTTTCTTT.

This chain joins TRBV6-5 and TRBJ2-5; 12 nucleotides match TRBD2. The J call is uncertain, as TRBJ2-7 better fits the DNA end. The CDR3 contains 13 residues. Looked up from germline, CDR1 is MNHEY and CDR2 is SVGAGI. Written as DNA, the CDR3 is TGTGCCAGCCAGACTAGCGGGAGTTACGAGCAGTACTTC. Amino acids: CASQTSGSYEQYF.

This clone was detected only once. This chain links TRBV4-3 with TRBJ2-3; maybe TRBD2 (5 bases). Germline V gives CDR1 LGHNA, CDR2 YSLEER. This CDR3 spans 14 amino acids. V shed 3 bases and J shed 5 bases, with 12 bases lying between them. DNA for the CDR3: TGCGCCAGCAGCCAGAAAGGACTGCTAGATACGCAGTATTTT. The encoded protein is CASSQKGLLDTQYF.

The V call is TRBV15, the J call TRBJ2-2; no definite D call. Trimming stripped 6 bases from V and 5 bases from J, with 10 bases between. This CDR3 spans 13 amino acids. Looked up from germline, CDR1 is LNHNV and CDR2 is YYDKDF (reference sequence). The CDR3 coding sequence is TGTGCCACCAGAGGGTACGGGACCGGGGAGCTGTTTTTT. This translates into CATRGYGTGELFF.

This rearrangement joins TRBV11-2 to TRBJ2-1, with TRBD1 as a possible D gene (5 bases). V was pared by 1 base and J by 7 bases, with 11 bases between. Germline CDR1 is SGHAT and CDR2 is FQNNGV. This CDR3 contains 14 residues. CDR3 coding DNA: TGTGCCAGCAGCTTAGCAGGGCGCTCTAATGAGCAGTTCTTC. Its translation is CASSLAGRSNEQFF.

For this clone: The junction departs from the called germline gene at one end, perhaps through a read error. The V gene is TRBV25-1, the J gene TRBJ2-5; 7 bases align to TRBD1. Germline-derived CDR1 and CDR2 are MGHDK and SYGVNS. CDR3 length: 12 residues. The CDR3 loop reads CASGDRVRAQYF. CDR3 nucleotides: TGTGCCAGCGGTGACAGGGTTCGGGCCCAGTACTTC.

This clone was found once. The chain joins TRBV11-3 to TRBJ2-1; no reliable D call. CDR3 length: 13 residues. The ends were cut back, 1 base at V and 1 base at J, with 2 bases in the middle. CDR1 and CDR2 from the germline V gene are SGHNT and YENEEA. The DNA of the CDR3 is TGTGCCAGCAGCTTAGGTTCCTACAATGAGCAGTTCTTC. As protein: CASSLGSYNEQFF.

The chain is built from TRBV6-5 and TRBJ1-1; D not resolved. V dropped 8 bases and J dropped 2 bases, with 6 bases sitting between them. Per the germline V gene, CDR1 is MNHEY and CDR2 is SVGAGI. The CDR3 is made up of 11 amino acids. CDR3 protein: CASEGNTEAFF. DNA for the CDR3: TGTGCCAGCGAAGGCAACACTGAAGCTTTCTTT.

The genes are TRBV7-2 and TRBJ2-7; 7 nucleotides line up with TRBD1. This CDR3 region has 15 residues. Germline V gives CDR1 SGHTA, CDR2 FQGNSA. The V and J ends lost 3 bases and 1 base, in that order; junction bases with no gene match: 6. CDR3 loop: CASSLGHRGSYEQYF. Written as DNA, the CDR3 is TGTGCCAGCAGCTTGGGCCACAGGGGTTCCTACGAGCAGTACTTC.

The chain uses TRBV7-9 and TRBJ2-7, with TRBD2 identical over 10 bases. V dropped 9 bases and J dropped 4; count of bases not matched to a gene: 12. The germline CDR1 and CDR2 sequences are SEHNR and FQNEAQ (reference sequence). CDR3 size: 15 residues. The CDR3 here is CASRHPSGSVYEQYF. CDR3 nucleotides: TGTGCCAGTAGGCACCCTAGCGGGAGTGTGTACGAGCAGTACTTC.

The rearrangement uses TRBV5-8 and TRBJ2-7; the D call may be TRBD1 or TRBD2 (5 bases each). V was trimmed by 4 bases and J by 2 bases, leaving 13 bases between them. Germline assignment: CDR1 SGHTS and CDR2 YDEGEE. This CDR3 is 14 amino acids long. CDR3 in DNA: TGTGCCAGCAGCCGAGGGGACGGACCCTACGAGCAGTACTTC. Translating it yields CASSRGDGPYEQYF.